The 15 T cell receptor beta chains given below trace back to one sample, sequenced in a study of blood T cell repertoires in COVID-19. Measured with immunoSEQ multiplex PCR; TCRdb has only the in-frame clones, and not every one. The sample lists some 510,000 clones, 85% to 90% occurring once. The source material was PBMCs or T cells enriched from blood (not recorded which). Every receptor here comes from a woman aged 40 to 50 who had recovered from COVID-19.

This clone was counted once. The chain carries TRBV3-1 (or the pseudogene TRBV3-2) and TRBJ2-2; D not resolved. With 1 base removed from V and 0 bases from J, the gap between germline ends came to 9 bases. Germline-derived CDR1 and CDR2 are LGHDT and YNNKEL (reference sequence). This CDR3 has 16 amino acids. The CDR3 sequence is CASSQGLAANTGELFF. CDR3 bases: TGTGCCAGCAGCCAAGGGTTAGCAGCGAACACCGGGGAGCTGTTTTTT.

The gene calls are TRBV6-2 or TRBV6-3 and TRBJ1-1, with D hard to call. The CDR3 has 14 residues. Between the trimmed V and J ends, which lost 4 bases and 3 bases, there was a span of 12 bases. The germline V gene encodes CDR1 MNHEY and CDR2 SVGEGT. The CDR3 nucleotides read TGTGCCAGCAGTTTTACACGGGGTGACACTGAAGCTTTCTTT. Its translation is CASSFTRGDTEAFF.

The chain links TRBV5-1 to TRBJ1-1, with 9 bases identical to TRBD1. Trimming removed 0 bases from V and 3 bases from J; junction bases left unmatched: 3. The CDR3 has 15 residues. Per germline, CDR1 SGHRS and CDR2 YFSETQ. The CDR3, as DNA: TGCGCCAGCAGCTTGGCGACAGGGGGGTACACTGAAGCTTTCTTT. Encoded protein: CASSLATGGYTEAFF.

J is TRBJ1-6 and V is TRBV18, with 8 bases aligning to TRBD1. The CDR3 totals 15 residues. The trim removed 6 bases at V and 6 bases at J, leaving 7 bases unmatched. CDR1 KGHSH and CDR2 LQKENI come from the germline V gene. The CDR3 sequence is CASSSGQGSNSPLHF. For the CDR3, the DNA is TGTGCCAGCTCGTCCGGACAGGGTTCTAATTCACCCCTCCACTTT.

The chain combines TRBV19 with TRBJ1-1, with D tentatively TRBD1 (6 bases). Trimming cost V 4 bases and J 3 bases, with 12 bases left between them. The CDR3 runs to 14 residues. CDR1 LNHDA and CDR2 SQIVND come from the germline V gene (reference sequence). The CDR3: CASSRQVADTEAFF. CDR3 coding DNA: TGTGCCAGTAGTAGACAGGTGGCGGACACTGAAGCTTTCTTT.

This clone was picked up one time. CDR3 coding DNA: TGTGCCAGCAGTATGACAGGGGGCAACACTGAAGCTTTCTTT. Translation: CASSMTGGNTEAFF. The chain is built from TRBV6-5 and TRBJ1-1; 10 positions agree with TRBD1. Germline values: CDR1 MNHEY, CDR2 SVGAGI. J gave up 2 bases and V 5 bases, and 2 bases lay outside the gene matches. The CDR3 contains 14 residues.

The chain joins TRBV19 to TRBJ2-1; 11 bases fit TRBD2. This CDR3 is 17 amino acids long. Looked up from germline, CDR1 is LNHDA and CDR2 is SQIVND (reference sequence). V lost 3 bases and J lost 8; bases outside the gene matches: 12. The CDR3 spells CASSIAGTSGSSDEQFF. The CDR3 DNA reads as TGTGCCAGTAGTATCGCTGGAACTAGCGGGAGTTCCGATGAGCAGTTCTTC.

In DNA, the CDR3 is TGCGCCAGCAGCATAGGGACAGGCCCGGATTATAGCAATCAGCCCCAGCATTTT. Protein: CASSIGTGPDYSNQPQHF. The chain combines TRBV5-1 with TRBJ1-5; 8 nucleotides align to TRBD1. The CDR3 length is 18 residues. V lost 4 bases and J lost 0; bases outside the gene matches: 12. Germline CDR1 reads SGHRS; CDR2 reads YFSETQ.

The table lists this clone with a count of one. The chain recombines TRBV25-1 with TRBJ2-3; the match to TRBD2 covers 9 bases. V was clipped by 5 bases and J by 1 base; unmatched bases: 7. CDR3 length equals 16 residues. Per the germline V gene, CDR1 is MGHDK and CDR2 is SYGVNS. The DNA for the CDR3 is TGTGCCAGCAGTCGAGCGGGAGGATTTGGCACAGATACGCAGTATTTT. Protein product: CASSRAGGFGTDTQYF.

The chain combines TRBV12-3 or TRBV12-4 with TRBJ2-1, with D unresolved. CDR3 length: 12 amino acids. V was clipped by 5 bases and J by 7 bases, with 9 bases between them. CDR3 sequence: CASSGNANEQFF. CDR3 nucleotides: TGTGCCAGCAGTGGTAACGCGAATGAGCAGTTCTTC.

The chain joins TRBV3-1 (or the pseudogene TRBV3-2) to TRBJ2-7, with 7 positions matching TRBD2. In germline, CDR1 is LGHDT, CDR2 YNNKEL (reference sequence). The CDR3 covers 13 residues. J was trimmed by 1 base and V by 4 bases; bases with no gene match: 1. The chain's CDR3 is CASSRGGSYEQYF. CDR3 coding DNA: TGTGCCAGCAGCCGGGGGGGGTCCTACGAGCAGTACTTC.

The CDR3 nucleotides are TGTGCCTCGGGGAGCGGCGGAGTAACCCAGTACTTC. Translated: CASGSGGVTQYF. The rearrangement joins TRBV19 to TRBJ2-5; possibly TRBD2 for D (5 bases). Trimming stripped 11 bases from V and 8 bases from J, with 18 bases between. Germline V CDR1 and CDR2: LNHDA, SQIVND (reference sequence). This CDR3 spans 12 amino acids.

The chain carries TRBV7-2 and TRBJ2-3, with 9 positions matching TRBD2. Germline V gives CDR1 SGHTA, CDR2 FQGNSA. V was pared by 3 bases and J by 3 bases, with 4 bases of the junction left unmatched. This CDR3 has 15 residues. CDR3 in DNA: TGTGCCAGCAGCTTGATAGCGGGAGTAACAGATACGCAGTATTTT. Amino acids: CASSLIAGVTDTQYF. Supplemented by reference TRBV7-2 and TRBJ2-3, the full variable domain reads GAGVSQSPSNKVTEKGKDVELRCDPISGHTALYWYRQSLGQGLEFLIYFQGNSAPDKSGLPSDRFSAERTGGSVSTLTIQRTQQEDSAVYLCASSLIAGVTDTQYFGPGTRLTVL.

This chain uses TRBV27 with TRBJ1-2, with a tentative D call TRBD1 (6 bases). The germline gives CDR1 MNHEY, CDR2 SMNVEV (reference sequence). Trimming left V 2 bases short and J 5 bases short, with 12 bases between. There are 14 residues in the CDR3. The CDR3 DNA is TGTGCCAGCAGTTTAAGGCAGGGGAGTTATGGCTACACCTTC. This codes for CASSLRQGSYGYTF.

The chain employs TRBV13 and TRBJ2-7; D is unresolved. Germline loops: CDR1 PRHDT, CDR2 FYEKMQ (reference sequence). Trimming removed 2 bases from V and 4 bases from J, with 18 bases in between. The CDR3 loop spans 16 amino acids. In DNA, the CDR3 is TGTGCCAGCAGCTTATTGACGGGTGGGTTGCTATACGAGCAGTACTTC. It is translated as CASSLLTGGLLYEQYF.